A single sample is the source of the 17 T cell receptor beta chains below, sequenced in a study of blood T cell repertoires in COVID-19. The assay was immunoSEQ multiplex PCR, and TCRdb's table has in-frame clones only and misses some. The profile shows about 480,000 clones, approximately 90% of them singletons. Material for sequencing was peripheral blood. These receptors originate from a woman younger than 45 with acute or convalescent COVID-19.

The V gene is TRBV20-1, the J gene TRBJ2-7, with a weak D call TRBD1 (6 bases). V was pared by 6 bases and J by 7 bases, with 13 bases between. Per germline, CDR1 DFQATT and CDR2 SNEGSKA (reference sequence). The CDR3 spans 11 residues. CDR3 in DNA: TGCAGTGCCTCAAAGGGGGTTGAGCAGTACTTC. This sequence encodes CSASKGVEQYF.

The chain joins TRBV19 to TRBJ2-2; D is perhaps TRBD2 (6 bases). Germline-derived CDR1 and CDR2 are LNHDA and SQIVND (reference sequence). This CDR3 is 14 amino acids long. V was shortened by 7 bases and J by 9 bases, with 18 bases between the two germline ends. The CDR3 here is CASTRDSGIRELFF. The DNA of the CDR3 is TGTGCCAGTACCCGGGACTCTGGAATTAGGGAGCTGTTTTTT.

V gene TRBV6-5 combines with J gene TRBJ1-1; TRBD1 matches 7 bases. The junction had 5 bases not matched to a gene; V was cut back by 6 bases and J by 7 bases. Germline V CDR1 and CDR2: MNHEY, SVGAGI. The CDR3 spans 12 residues. The CDR3 sequence is CASSPGTVEAFF. The CDR3 coding sequence is TGTGCCAGCAGCCCCGGGACAGTTGAAGCTTTCTTT.

This chain connects TRBV20-1 to TRBJ2-5; 8 nucleotides line up with TRBD2. V trimming: 3 bases; J trimming: 5 bases; junction bases outside the gene matches: 8. The CDR3 totals 14 residues. Per germline, CDR1 DFQATT and CDR2 SNEGSKA (reference sequence). The CDR3 nucleotides read TGCAGTGCTAGTTCGGGGGGGGATTGGGAGACCCAGTACTTC. This encodes CSASSGGDWETQYF.

This sequence joins TRBV5-1 and TRBJ1-6; 11 nucleotides match TRBD1. With V trimmed by 4 bases and J by 5 bases, 8 bases remained unmatched. The CDR3 has 17 amino acids. CDR1 and CDR2 from the germline V gene are SGHRS and YFSETQ. The DNA of the CDR3 is TGCGCCAGCAGCGGGACAGGGGGGGTTTCGGATAATTCACCCCTCCACTTT. This translates into CASSGTGGVSDNSPLHF.

This rearrangement joins TRBV5-6 to TRBJ1-2; D not certain. The germline V gene has CDR1 SGHDT and CDR2 YYEEEE. Trimming removed 2 bases at V and 3 bases at J, with 23 bases between. The CDR3 extends over 18 amino acids. CDR3 sequence: CASSLPHFVVTPDYGYTF. Written as DNA, the CDR3 is TGTGCCAGCAGCTTACCCCACTTCGTCGTGACACCCGACTATGGCTACACCTTC. The variable domain in full, completed from reference TRBV5-6 and TRBJ1-2, reads DAGVTQSPTHLIKTRGQQVTLRCSPKSGHDTVSWYQQALGQGPQFIFQYYEEEERQRGNFPDRFSGHQFPNYSSELNVNALLLGDSALYLCASSLPHFVVTPDYGYTFGSGTRLTVV.

This sequence joins TRBV20-1 and TRBJ2-5; D gene ambiguous. In germline, CDR1 is DFQATT, CDR2 SNEGSKA (reference sequence). Trimming took off 3 bases at V and 4 bases at J, with 9 bases between the two ends. The CDR3 covers 12 residues. In DNA form, the CDR3 reads TGCAGTGCTAGTTTGACTCGAGAGACCCAGTACTTC. Residues: CSASLTRETQYF.

The chain is built from TRBV3-1 (or the pseudogene TRBV3-2) and TRBJ2-7; D is uncertain. This CDR3 spans 13 amino acids. Trimming pared 0 bases from V and 6 bases from J, leaving 9 bases between. The germline V gene encodes CDR1 LGHDT and CDR2 YNNKEL (reference sequence). CDR3 in DNA: TGTGCCAGCAGCCAAGATTATCTTCTCGAGCAGTACTTC. Amino acids: CASSQDYLLEQYF.

The V and J genes are TRBV27 and TRBJ2-1; D unclear. The CDR3 contains 16 residues. V lost 5 bases, J lost 0 bases, and 14 bases lay in between. Germline CDR1 reads MNHEY; CDR2 reads SMNVEV (reference sequence). CDR3 in DNA: TGTGCCAGCAGTCTGATCGGCCCTAGCTCCTACAATGAGCAGTTCTTC. Protein: CASSLIGPSSYNEQFF.

The gene calls are TRBV13 and TRBJ2-1, with D possibly matching TRBD1 (5 bases). Per germline, CDR1 PRHDT and CDR2 FYEKMQ (reference sequence). V was pared by 4 bases and J by 15 bases, with 16 bases between. This CDR3 is built from 12 residues. CDR3: CASSSRGGAGFF. In DNA, the CDR3 is TGTGCCAGCAGCTCAAGGGGCGGTGCTGGGTTCTTC.

This sequence joins TRBV30 and TRBJ1-2; the match to TRBD1 covers 7 bases. The CDR3 extends over 12 amino acids. The germline gives CDR1 GTSNPN, CDR2 SVGIG (reference sequence). The ends lost 5 bases at V and 4 bases at J; junction bases unmatched: 4. The CDR3 loop is CAWGQDTYGYTF. In DNA, the CDR3 is TGTGCCTGGGGACAGGACACCTATGGCTACACCTTC.

The V call is TRBV28, the J call TRBJ1-1, with 10 positions matching TRBD1. The CDR3 has 16 amino acids. The V segment lost 3 bases and the J segment 10 bases; nucleotides outside the gene matches: 14. Germline assignment: CDR1 MDHEN and CDR2 SYDVKM. CDR3 loop: CASSFSFRQGAAGAFF. The CDR3 bases are TGTGCCAGCAGTTTTTCTTTTAGACAGGGGGCGGCTGGAGCTTTCTTT. The full variable domain, with the rest looked up from reference TRBV28 and TRBJ1-1, is DVKVTQSSRYLVKRTGEKVFLECVQDMDHENMFWYRQDPGLGLRLIYFSYDVKMKEKGDIPEGYSVSREKKERFSLILESASTNQTSMYLCASSFSFRQGAAGAFFGQGTRLTVV.

This CDR3 is CASSEWEGNVGETQYF. CDR3 coding DNA: TGTGCCAGCAGTGAGTGGGAGGGGAATGTGGGGGAGACCCAGTACTTC. The chain employs TRBV6-1 and TRBJ2-5; TRBD2 matches 7 bases. Looked up from germline, CDR1 is MNHNS and CDR2 is SASEGT. V dropped 3 bases and J dropped 5; count of bases not matched to a gene: 12. The CDR3 contains 16 residues.

V and J are TRBV7-8 and TRBJ1-1; D is possibly TRBD1 (6 bases). Looked up from germline, CDR1 is SGHVS and CDR2 is FQNEAQ. The V end was cut by 0 bases, the J end by 1 base, with 9 bases between. This CDR3 has 15 amino acids. This chain's CDR3 is CASSLALQGNTEAFF. CDR3 sequence (DNA): TGTGCCAGCAGCTTAGCTTTACAGGGGAACACTGAAGCTTTCTTT.

V is TRBV5-4 and J is TRBJ2-7; D is undetermined. Trimming removed 0 bases from V and 3 bases from J, with 7 bases in between. The germline V gene has CDR1 SGHNT and CDR2 YYREEE (reference sequence). The CDR3 is made up of 13 amino acids. This CDR3 reads CASSLAGFYEQYF. The CDR3 region has the DNA TGTGCCAGCAGCTTGGCCGGGTTCTACGAGCAGTACTTC.

In its sample, this clone was seen a few times. Other nucleotide sequences in the sample specify the same CDR3. The chain's CDR3 is CAWSVGPEQYF. The DNA for the CDR3 is TGTGCCTGGAGTGTGGGGCCCGAGCAGTACTTC. The chain links TRBV30 to TRBJ2-7, with TRBD1 as a possible D gene (5 bases). Germline values: CDR1 GTSNPN, CDR2 SVGIG (reference sequence). V was trimmed by 0 bases and J by 6 bases, leaving 6 bases between them. The CDR3 sequence is 11 residues long.

CDR3 DNA: TGTGCCAGCAGCCCGATTCAGGGTCGCGGGGAGCTGTTTTTT. The encoded protein is CASSPIQGRGELFF. The V call is TRBV11-2, the J call TRBJ2-2; possibly TRBD1 for D (5 bases). Germline CDR1 and CDR2: SGHAT and FQNNGV. The CDR3 contains 14 residues. The V gene lost 5 bases and the J gene lost 7 bases, with 14 bases spanning the gap. Full variable domain (missing parts from reference TRBV11-2 and TRBJ2-2): EAGVAQSPRYKIIEKRQSVAFWCNPISGHATLYWYQQILGQGPKLLIQFQNNGVVDDSQLPKDRFSAERLKGVDSTLKIQPAKLEDSAVYLCASSPIQGRGELFFGEGSRLTVL.